This entry lists 7 T cell receptor beta chains sequenced from one sample in a study of CD8 T cells in Susac syndrome. A quantity of roughly 0.5 to 1 ug RNA underwent reverse transcription using random hexamers. From the immunoSEQ multiplex PCR reads, TCRdb called clonotypes with MiXCR, one entry per CDR3 protein. Of about 210,000 distinct CDR3 sequences listed, nearly 97% are singletons. Sequenced material: CD4+ T cells from PBMCs. These receptors all stem from a human donor with multiple sclerosis.

The chain is built from TRBV20-1 and TRBJ2-4; D is unresolved. Germline V gives CDR1 DFQATT, CDR2 SNEGSKA (reference sequence). Trimming stripped 5 bases from V and 6 bases from J, with 8 bases between. CDR3 length equals 11 residues. The CDR3 region has the DNA TGCAGTGCTTTAAACTTAAACATTCAGTACTTC. It codes for CSALNLNIQYF.

J is TRBJ1-2 and V is TRBV30; D unresolved. V was cut by 2 bases and J by 1 base, with 11 bases left in between. Germline CDR1 and CDR2: GTSNPN and SVGIG (reference sequence). The CDR3 length is 14 residues. CDR3 bases: TGTGCCTGGAGTCTTCCAAACATTAACTATGGCTACACCTTC. As protein: CAWSLPNINYGYTF.

The rearrangement links TRBV20-1 to TRBJ2-5; D gene uncertain. CDR1 and CDR2 from the germline V gene are DFQATT and SNEGSKA (reference sequence). V lost 6 bases, J lost 10 bases, and 18 bases lay in between. There are 12 residues in the CDR3. Here the CDR3 reads CSAIKAAEGQYF. CDR3 coding DNA: TGCAGTGCGATAAAGGCGGCCGAAGGCCAGTACTTC.

This clonotype was counted once. The V call is TRBV28, the J call TRBJ1-5; TRBD1 agrees at 9 bases. Germline CDR1 and CDR2: MDHEN and SYDVKM. The CDR3 contains 16 residues. V shed 6 bases, J shed 0 bases, and the junction held 6 bases outside the gene matches. CDR3 DNA: TGTGCCAGCAGGGGACAGGGTAGTAGTAGCAATCAGCCCCAGCATTTT. This sequence encodes CASRGQGSSSNQPQHF.

The J gene is TRBJ2-7, the V gene TRBV4-1, with TRBD2 matching 7 bases. The CDR3 has 16 amino acids. Germline values: CDR1 MGHRA, CDR2 YSYEKL. The junction had 9 bases not matched to a gene; V was cut back by 0 bases and J by 4 bases. CDR3 protein: CASSQELSGLTYEQYF. In nucleotides, the CDR3 is TGCGCCAGCAGCCAAGAACTTAGCGGGCTAACGTACGAGCAGTACTTC.

The rearrangement uses TRBV12-3 or TRBV12-4 and TRBJ1-6; D remains unclear. This CDR3 has 15 residues. With 1 base removed from V and 8 bases from J, the gap between germline ends came to 12 bases. This chain's CDR3 is CASSLGGPKDSPLHF. CDR3 bases: TGTGCCAGCAGTTTAGGAGGACCCAAGGATTCACCCCTCCACTTT.

V and J are TRBV10-3 and TRBJ2-1; weak D call: TRBD2 (5 bases). The V gene's germline CDR1 is ENHRY and CDR2 SYGVKD. The CDR3 is 14 residues long. V gave up 6 bases and J gave up 4 bases, with 13 bases separating them. The DNA for the CDR3 is TGTGCCATCAGAGCGAGCGGAGAGTACAATGAGCAGTTCTTC. It is translated as CAIRASGEYNEQFF.